The TCR beta chain under discussion was sequenced for a study of regulatory T cells in long-lasting Graves disease. Study conclusions and caveats: Persistent patients shared more public clonotypes (under 3,000) than newly diagnosed patients (about 1,000). Persistent Graves' patients showed reduced TCR diversity versus newly diagnosed patients.

The table lists this clonotype with many counts. Its antigen is undetermined. According to the study, TCR beta libraries were built with iRepertoire HTBI primers and CDR3-region Arm-PCR. MiXCR, applied by TCRdb to the multiplex PCR reads, yields one record per CDR3 protein. Of approximately 400,000 distinct CDR3 sequences listed, about an eighth are singletons. Regarding time point: newly diagnosed GD, antithyroid drugs for less than 3 months. PBMCs were the source of the RNA used for TCR sequencing. The CDR3 is 13 amino acids. V shed 6 bases and J shed 3 bases, with 11 bases lying between them. This sample also belongs to another study, concerning T cells in Graves' hyperthyroidism and ophthalmopathy.

The clonotype was recovered from a woman aged 18 to 35 with Graves disease. This material consisted of peripheral blood mononuclear cells (PBMCs), taken at new diagnosis, from a patient treated with antithyroid drugs. The gene calls are TRBV12-3 or TRBV12-4 and TRBJ1-2; possibly TRBD1 for D (6 bases). The DNA of the CDR3 is TGTGCCAGCAGCCGCACAGGGTACTATGGCTACACCTTC. Translation gives CASSRTGYYGYTF.